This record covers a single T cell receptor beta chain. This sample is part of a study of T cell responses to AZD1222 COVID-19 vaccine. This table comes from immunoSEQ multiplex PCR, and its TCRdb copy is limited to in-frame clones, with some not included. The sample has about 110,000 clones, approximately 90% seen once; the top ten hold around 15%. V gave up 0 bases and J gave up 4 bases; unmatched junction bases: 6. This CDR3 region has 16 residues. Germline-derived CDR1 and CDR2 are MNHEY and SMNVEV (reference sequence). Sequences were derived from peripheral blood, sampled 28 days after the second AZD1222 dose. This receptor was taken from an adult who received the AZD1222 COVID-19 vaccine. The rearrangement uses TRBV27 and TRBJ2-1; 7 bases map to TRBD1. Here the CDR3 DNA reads TGTGCCAGCAGTTTATCTCCCGGGACAGAATACAATGAGCAGTTCTTC. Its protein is CASSLSPGTEYNEQFF.